This T cell receptor beta chain was recovered during a study of TIL therapy for anti-PD-1-resistant metastatic lung cancer. Study overall: Median patient age was around 50, ranging about 35-80 years. Half of patients were current or former smokers.

Described time point: pre-treatment sample, taken before nivolumab and TIL therapy. The tumor samples were excised metastases, mostly pleural nodules or supraclavicular lymph nodes. V shed 2 bases and J shed 1 base, with 12 bases lying between them. CDR3 length: 16 residues. CDR1 is SGHVS and CDR2 is FQNEAQ in the germline V gene. The immunoSEQ assay was v3. TCRdb's copy holds only in-frame clones and misses some; the assay was immunoSEQ multiplex PCR. The data show more than 10,000 clones, with around 54% seen just once and roughly 12% held by the top ten. The sequence was obtained from a person aged 25 to 85 with non-small cell lung cancer. The chain links TRBV7-8 to TRBJ1-5, with D possibly matching TRBD1 (5 bases). Sequenced material: tumor tissue, taken at baseline. CDR3 sequence (DNA): TGTGCCAGCAGCTTACGGGGGATTGGGAGCAATCAGCCCCAGCATTTT. Its translation: CASSLRGIGSNQPQHF.